This T cell receptor (beta chain) was captured by sequencing in a study of T cell repertoires in cytomegalovirus infection (dated by TCRdb to the late 2010s). Describing the broader study: Because public TCR beta signatures pointed to carriage of CMV infection together with the matching HLA type, the HLA type of each donor mattered for the analysis.

Here is what the overall study found, with its caveats: In the ex vivo response, HLA-C-restricted CMV-specific TCR beta clonotypes were dominant, and in two of eight donors the single most frequent clonotype came from this HLA-C-restricted group. Cumulative frequency of public TCR beta family members discriminated carriers of CMV infection plus the relevant HLA type in this cohort and an independent roughly 350-donor cohort.

The cysteine opens and the phenylalanine closes a CDR3 of 14 amino acids. Only CDR3 DNA remains: 42 bases, in frame from the first base. The CDR1 and CDR2 encoded by the germline V gene (reference sequence) are MNHNY and SVGAGI. For this chain, trimming is 7 bases at the V end and 2 bases at the J end, and the number of junction bases without a gene match is 5. With regard to this clonotype: Its antigen specificity is not known. Base qualities are not recorded, but no much larger clone differs from it by a single base.

Sequencing was carried out with an Illumina HiSeq 1500. TCRdb reprocessed the public reads (quality trimming at Q25 with fastp, clone calling with MiXCR) and kept in-frame beta chains. Every CDR3 protein is listed once, alongside the most common genes and DNA of its rows. Within this sample are 97,000 or so distinct CDR3 sequences, with 15% to 20% of them counted one time only. The ten largest account for 6.5% to 9.5% of the sample. This sequence was found in a human donor in good health (CMV status not recorded). Some clones in this sample may be carry-over from other donors' samples. Sequencing was carried out using PBMCs. This chain joins TRBV6-6 to TRBJ2-1, and TRBD1 aligns with 7 junction nucleotides. CDR3 reads: CASTPGTAYNEQFF. In nucleotide form, the sequence is TGTGCCAGCACCCCCGGGACAGCCTACAATGAGCAGTTCTTC.